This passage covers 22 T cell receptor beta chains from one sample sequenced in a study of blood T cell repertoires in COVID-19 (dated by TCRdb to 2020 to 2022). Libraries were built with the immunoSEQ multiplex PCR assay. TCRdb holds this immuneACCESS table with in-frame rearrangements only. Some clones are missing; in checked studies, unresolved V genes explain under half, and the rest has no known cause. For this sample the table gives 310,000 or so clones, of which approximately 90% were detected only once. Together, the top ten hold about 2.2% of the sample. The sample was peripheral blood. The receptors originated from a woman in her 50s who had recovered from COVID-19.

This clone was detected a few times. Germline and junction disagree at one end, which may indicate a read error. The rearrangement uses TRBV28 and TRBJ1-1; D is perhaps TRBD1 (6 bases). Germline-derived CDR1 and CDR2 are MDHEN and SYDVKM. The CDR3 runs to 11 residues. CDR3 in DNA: TGTGCCACCGACCGGGACACAGAAGCTTTCTTT. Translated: CATDRDTEAFF.

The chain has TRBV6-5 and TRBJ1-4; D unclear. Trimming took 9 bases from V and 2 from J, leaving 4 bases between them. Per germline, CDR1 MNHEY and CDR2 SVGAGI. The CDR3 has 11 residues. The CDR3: CASRTNEKLFF. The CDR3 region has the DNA TGTGCCAGTCGGACTAATGAAAAACTGTTTTTT.

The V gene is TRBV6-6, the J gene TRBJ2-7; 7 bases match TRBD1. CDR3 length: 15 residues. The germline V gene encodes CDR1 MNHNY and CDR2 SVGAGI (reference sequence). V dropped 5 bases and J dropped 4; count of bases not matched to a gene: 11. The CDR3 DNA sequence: TGTGCCAGCAGTGGTCGGGAAGACAGGGTATACGAGCAGTACTTC. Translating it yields CASSGREDRVYEQYF.

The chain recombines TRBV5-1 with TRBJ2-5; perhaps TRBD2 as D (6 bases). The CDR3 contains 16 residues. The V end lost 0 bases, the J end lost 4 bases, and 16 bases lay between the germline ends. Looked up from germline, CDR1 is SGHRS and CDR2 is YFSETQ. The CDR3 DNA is TGCGCCAGCAGCTTGGCCCTGGGGGGATCGGGAGAGACCCAGTACTTC. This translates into CASSLALGGSGETQYF.

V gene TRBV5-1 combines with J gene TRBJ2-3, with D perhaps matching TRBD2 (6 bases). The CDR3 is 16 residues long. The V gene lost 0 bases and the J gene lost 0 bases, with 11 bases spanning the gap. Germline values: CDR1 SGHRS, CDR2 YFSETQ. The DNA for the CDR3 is TGCGCCAGCAGCTTGGAAGCCCGGGGGAGCACAGATACGCAGTATTTT. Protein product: CASSLEARGSTDTQYF.

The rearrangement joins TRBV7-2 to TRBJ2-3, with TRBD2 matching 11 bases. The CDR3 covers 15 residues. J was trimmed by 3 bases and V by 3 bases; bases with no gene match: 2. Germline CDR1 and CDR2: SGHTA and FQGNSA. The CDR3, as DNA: TGTGCCAGCAGCTTGACTAGCGGGGTTACAGATACGCAGTATTTT. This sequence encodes CASSLTSGVTDTQYF.

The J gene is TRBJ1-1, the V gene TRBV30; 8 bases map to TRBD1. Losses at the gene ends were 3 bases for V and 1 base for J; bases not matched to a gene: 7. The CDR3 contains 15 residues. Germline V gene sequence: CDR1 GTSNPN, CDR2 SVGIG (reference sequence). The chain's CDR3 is CAWRRPDRENTEAFF. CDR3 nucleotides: TGTGCCTGGAGACGCCCGGACAGGGAGAACACTGAAGCTTTCTTT.

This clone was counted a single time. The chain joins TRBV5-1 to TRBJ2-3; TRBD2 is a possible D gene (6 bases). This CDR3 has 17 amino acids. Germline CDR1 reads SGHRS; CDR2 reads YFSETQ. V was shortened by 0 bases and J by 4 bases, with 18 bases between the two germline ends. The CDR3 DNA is TGCGCCAGCAGCTTGGAGAGTAGGAGGGTCCGAGCAGATACGCAGTATTTT. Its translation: CASSLESRRVRADTQYF.

CDR3 nucleotides: TGTGCCAGCAGCCAGGGGGCAGGACAGCCCCAGCATTTT. Amino acid sequence: CASSQGAGQPQHF. This chain uses TRBV5-6 with TRBJ1-5; 8 bases agree with TRBD1. V shed 4 bases and J 7 bases; nucleotides not matched to a gene: 4. The CDR3 is 13 residues long. Germline loops: CDR1 SGHDT, CDR2 YYEEEE.

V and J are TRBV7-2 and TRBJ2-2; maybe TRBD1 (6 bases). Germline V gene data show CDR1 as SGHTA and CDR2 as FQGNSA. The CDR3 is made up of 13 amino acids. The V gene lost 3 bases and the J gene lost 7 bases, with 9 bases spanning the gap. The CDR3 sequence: CASSFRGNGELFF. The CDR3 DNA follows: TGTGCCAGCAGCTTCAGGGGCAACGGGGAGCTGTTTTTT.

CDR3 coding DNA: TGTGCCAGCAGCCGATCGAGTTCGGGGGAGCAGTTCTTC. Protein product: CASSRSSSGEQFF. The V call is TRBV3-1 (or the pseudogene TRBV3-2), the J call TRBJ2-1; perhaps TRBD2 as D (5 bases). Germline V gives CDR1 LGHDT, CDR2 YNNKEL (reference sequence). The CDR3 length is 13 residues. Trimming removed 4 bases from V and 10 bases from J, with 14 bases in between.

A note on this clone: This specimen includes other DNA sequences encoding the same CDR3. The chain's CDR3 is CASRPGGNTEAFF. The CDR3 bases are TGCGCCAGCAGGCCAGGTGGGAACACTGAAGCTTTCTTT. The gene calls are TRBV5-1 and TRBJ1-1; D remains unclear. V lost 5 bases and J 1 base, leaving 9 bases between the germline ends. This CDR3 region has 13 residues. Germline CDR1 and CDR2: SGHRS and YFSETQ.

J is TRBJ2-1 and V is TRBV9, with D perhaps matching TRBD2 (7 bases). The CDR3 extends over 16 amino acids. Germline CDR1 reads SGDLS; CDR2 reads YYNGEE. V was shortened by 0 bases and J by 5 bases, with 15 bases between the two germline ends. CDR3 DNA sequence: TGTGCCAGCAGCGTAGGCGTCGGGGGGCCCAACAATGAGCAGTTCTTC. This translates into CASSVGVGGPNNEQFF.

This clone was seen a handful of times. In DNA form, the CDR3 reads TGTGCCAGCAGTTACGGGGCGGAGCCCTACGAGCAGTACTTC. Its protein is CASSYGAEPYEQYF. The rearrangement links TRBV6-2 or TRBV6-3 to TRBJ2-7; D may be TRBD1 (5 bases). Trimming removed 2 bases at V and 2 bases at J, with 10 bases between. In germline, CDR1 is MNHEY, CDR2 SVGEGT. This CDR3 spans 14 amino acids.

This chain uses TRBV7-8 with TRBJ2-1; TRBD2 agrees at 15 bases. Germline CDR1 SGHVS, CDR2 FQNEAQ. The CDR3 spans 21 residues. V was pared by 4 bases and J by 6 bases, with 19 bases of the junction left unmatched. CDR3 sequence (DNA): TGTGCCAGCAGCTCCCGTTTTCTGGGGTCACCGGGACTAGCGGGAGGCAATGAGCAGTTCTTC. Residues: CASSSRFLGSPGLAGGNEQFF.

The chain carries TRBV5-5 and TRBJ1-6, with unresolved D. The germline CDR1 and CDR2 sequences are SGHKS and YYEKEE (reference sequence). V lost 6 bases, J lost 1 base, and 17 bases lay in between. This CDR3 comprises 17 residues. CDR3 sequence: CASTRAPGRSYNSPLHF. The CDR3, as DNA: TGTGCCAGCACGCGGGCCCCTGGGAGGTCCTATAATTCACCCCTCCACTTT. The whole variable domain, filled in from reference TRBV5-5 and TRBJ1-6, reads DAGVTQSPTHLIKTRGQQVTLRCSPISGHKSVSWYQQVLGQGPQFIFQYYEKEERGRGNFPDRFSARQFPNYSSELNVNALLLGDSALYLCASTRAPGRSYNSPLHFGNGTRLTVT.

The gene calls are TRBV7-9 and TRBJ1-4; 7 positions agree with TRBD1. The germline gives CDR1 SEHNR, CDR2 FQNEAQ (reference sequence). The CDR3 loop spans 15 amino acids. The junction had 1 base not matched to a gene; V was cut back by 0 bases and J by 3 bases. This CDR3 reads CASSLAGTANEKLFF. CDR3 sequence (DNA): TGTGCCAGCAGCTTAGCGGGGACAGCTAATGAAAAACTGTTTTTT.

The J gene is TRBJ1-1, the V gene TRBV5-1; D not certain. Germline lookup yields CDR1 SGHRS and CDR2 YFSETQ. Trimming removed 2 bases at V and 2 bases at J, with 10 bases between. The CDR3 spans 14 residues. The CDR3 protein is CASSFRRLNTEAFF. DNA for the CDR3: TGCGCCAGCAGCTTTAGGCGGCTCAACACTGAAGCTTTCTTT.

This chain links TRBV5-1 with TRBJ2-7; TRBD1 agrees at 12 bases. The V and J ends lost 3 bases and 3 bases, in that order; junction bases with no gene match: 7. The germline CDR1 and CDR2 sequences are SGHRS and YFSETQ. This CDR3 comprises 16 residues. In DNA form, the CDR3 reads TGCGCCAGCAGCTGGACGGGACAGGGGGCAAACTACGAGCAGTACTTC. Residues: CASSWTGQGANYEQYF.

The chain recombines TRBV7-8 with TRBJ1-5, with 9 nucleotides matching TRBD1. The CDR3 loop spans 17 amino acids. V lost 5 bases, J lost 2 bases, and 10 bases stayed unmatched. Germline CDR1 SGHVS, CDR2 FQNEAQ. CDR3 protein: CASSVTGGGVGNQPQHF. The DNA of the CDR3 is TGTGCCAGCAGCGTGACAGGGGGGGGTGTGGGCAATCAGCCCCAGCATTTT. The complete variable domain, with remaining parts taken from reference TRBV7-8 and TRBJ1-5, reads GAGVSQSPRYKVAKRGQDVALRCDPISGHVSLFWYQQALGQGPEFLTYFQNEAQLDKSGLPSDRFFAERPEGSVSTLKIQRTQQEDSAVYLCASSVTGGGVGNQPQHFGDGTRLSIL.

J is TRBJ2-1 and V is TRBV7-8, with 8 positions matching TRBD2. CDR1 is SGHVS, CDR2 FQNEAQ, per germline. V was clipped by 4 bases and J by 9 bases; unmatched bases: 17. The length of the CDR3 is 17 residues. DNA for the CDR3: TGTGCCAGCAGCTCAGACTTAGCGGGACGTAGCAATCTTGAGCAGTTCTTC. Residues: CASSSDLAGRSNLEQFF. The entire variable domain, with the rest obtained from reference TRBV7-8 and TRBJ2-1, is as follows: GAGVSQSPRYKVAKRGQDVALRCDPISGHVSLFWYQQALGQGPEFLTYFQNEAQLDKSGLPSDRFFAERPEGSVSTLKIQRTQQEDSAVYLCASSSDLAGRSNLEQFFGPGTRLTVL.

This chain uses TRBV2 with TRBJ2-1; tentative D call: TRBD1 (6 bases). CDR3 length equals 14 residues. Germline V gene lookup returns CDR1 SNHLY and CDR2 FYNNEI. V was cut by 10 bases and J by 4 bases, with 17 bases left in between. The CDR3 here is CAIKARTAYNEQFF. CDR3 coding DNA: TGTGCCATAAAAGCCCGGACAGCTTACAATGAGCAGTTCTTC.